This is a list of T cell receptor beta chains from one sample in a study of regulatory T cells in long-lasting Graves disease. TCRdb called the multiplex PCR reads again in MiXCR, with one record for every CDR3 protein. The sample shows about 450,000 distinct CDR3 sequences, 16% of them seen only once. The sample also formed part of further work on T cells in Graves' hyperthyroidism and ophthalmopathy.

The sample consisted of peripheral blood mononuclear cells (PBMCs), taken at new diagnosis, from a patient treated with antithyroid drugs. The receptors shown here come from a woman in her 30s with Graves disease. Each CDR3 is given with its conserved first and last residue. A D gene is named only where the DNA matches it firmly. The size field reads once, few, many or a size class.

j_call | v_call | clone_size | d_call | cdr3_nt | cdr3_aa
TRBJ2-7 | TRBV28 | many | TRBD1 | TGTGCCAGCAGTTTCCCGGGACAGAGCTCCTACGAGCAGTACTTC | CASSFPGQSSYEQYF
TRBJ2-7 | TRBV5-5 | many | . | TGTGCCAGCAGCTGGGGAATGACCGGGAGAACCTACGAGCAGTACTTC | CASSWGMTGRTYEQYF
TRBJ2-7 | TRBV25-1 | few | . | TGTGCCAGCAGTGAATCTCTAGCGACGAGCTCCTACGAGCAGTACTTC | CASSESLATSSYEQYF
TRBJ1-2 | TRBV9 | few | TRBD1 | TGTGCCAGCAGCGTAGGCAGGGGGGACTACACCTTC | CASSVGRGDYTF
TRBJ2-1 | TRBV30 | many | . | TGTGCCTGGACTCAGCTTTGGACTGGTGAGCAGTTCTTC | CAWTQLWTGEQFF
TRBJ2-1 | TRBV7-9 | many | TRBD2 | TGTGCCAGCAGCTTGGGGGGACTAGCGGGAAACAATGAGCAGTTCTTC | CASSLGGLAGNNEQFF
TRBJ2-4 | TRBV15 | once | . | TGTGCCACCAACAGAGAACCCAAAAACATTCAGTACTTC | CATNREPKNIQYF
TRBJ1-2 | TRBV28 | many | . | TGTGCCAGCAGTGGTGGACTAAATAACTATGGCTACACCTTC | CASSGGLNNYGYTF
TRBJ1-3 | TRBV28 | many | . | TGTGCCAGCAGTTTAATAGGGAAATCTGGAAACACCATATATTTT | CASSLIGKSGNTIYF
TRBJ2-7 | TRBV7-9 | many | . | TGTGCCAGCAGCTTATTAGGGGCCGGGGACGAGCAGTACTTC | CASSLLGAGDEQYF
TRBJ2-3 | TRBV20-1 | many | TRBD2 | TGCAGTGCTCTGATTCTAGCGGGGAGGGCCTCAGATACGCAGTATTTT | CSALILAGRASDTQYF
TRBJ2-7 | TRBV7-2 | few | . | TGTGCCAGCAGCCGCGTTGGTTGGGTACCTTTCTACGAGCAGTACTTC | CASSRVGWVPFYEQYF
TRBJ2-1 | TRBV20-1 | many | TRBD2 | TGCAGTGCTAGATCACTAGCGGGAGTTAATGAGCAGTTCTTC | CSARSLAGVNEQFF
TRBJ2-3 | TRBV5-1 | many | TRBD2 | TGCGCCAGCAGCTCGGGCGTAGCGGGAGGAGGTTTAGATACGCAGTATTTT | CASSSGVAGGGLDTQYF